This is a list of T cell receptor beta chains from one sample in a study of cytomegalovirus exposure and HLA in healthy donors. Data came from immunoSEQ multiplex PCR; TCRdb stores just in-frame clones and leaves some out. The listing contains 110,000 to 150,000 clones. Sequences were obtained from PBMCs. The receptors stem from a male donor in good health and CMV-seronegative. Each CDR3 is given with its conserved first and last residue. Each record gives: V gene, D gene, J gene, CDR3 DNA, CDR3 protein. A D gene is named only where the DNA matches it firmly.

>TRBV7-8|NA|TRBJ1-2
TGTGCCAGCAGCTTTTCAGCGGGAGGGGGCTACACCTTC
CASSFSAGGGYTF
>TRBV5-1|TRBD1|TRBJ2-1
TGCGCCAGCAGCTGGCATTTTGACAGGGGGGATTACAATGAGCAGTTCTTC
CASSWHFDRGDYNEQFF
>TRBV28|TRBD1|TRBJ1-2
TGTGCCAGCAGAAGGACAGGGATCTATGGCTACACCTTC
CASRRTGIYGYTF
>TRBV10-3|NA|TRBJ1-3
TGTGCCATCAGCGATACAGGGAAGTACGGAAACACCATATATTTT
CAISDTGKYGNTIYF
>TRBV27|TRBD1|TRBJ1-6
TGTGCCAGCACCTCGAAGACAGGGAATTCACCCCTCCACTTT
CASTSKTGNSPLHF
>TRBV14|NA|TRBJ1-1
TGTGCCAGCAGCCGAATCCAGGGATGGGGCACTGAAGCTTTCTTT
CASSRIQGWGTEAFF
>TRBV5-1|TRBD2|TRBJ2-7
TGCGCCAGCAGCTTGGGGGCTAGCGGGAGAAGCGAGCAGTACTTC
CASSLGASGRSEQYF
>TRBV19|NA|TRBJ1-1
TGTGCCAGTAGTATAGTGGCAGGTATGAACACTGAAGCTTTCTTT
CASSIVAGMNTEAFF
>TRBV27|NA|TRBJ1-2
TGTGCCAGCAGTCACGGGACACCTTCTAACTATGGCTACACCTTC
CASSHGTPSNYGYTF
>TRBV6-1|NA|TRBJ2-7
TGTGCCAGCATGGGTGGTCTAGCGTCCACCTACGAGCAGTACTTC
CASMGGLASTYEQYF
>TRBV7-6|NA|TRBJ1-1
TGTGCCAGCAGCTTAGACTCTTCCGCGACAGTCACTGAAGCTTTCTTT
CASSLDSSATVTEAFF
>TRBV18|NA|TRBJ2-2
TGTGCCAGCTCACCCACAGGGAACCCCTCGAACACCGGGGAGCTGTTTTTT
CASSPTGNPSNTGELFF
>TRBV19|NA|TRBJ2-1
TGTGCCAGTAGTGTGCTCGATGGGCGTGAGCAGTTCTTC
CASSVLDGREQFF
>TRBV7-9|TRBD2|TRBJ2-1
TGTGCCAGCAGCCCTTCGGGACTAGCGGCTTACAATGAGCAGTTCTTC
CASSPSGLAAYNEQFF
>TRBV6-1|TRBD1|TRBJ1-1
TGTGCCAGCAGTGATAGACAGGGGGGTCGAGGTGAAGCTTTCTTT
CASSDRQGGRGEAFF
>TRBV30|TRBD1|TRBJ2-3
TGTGCCTGGAATGCTGGGCCACAGGGGACGCAGTATTTT
CAWNAGPQGTQYF
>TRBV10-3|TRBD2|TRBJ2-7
TGTGCCATCAGAGGCGGGAGCTTCCCGGAGCAGTACTTC
CAIRGGSFPEQYF
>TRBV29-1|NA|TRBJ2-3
TGCAGCGTTGATGGGCAGTTTAGAGATACGCAGTATTTT
CSVDGQFRDTQYF
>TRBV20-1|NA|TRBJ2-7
TGCAGTGCTCGCAAGCCCTACGAGCAGTACTTC
CSARKPYEQYF
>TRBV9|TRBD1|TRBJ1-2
TGTGCCAGCAGCGTTGGACAGGGGGCTAACTATGGCTACACCTTC
CASSVGQGANYGYTF
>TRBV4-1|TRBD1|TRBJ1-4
TGCGCCAGCAGCCAAGCGGAGGCAGGGGGCGCGCAAAAACTGTTTTTT
CASSQAEAGGAQKLFF
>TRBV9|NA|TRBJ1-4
TGTGCCAGCAGCGTTGGCGGAGCGAATGAAAAACTGTTTTTT
CASSVGGANEKLFF